These 3 T cell receptor beta chains originate from one sample sequenced in a study of cytomegalovirus exposure and HLA in healthy donors. Primers included in the PCR were 60 Vbeta and 13 Jbeta primers. Assay: immunoSEQ multiplex PCR; the TCRdb copy retains only in-frame clones and omits some. The sample has about 160,000 clones, roughly three quarters seen once. Sequencing input: PBMCs. The receptors stem from a woman aged 45-65 years in good health and CMV-seropositive.

This chain links TRBV11-2 with TRBJ1-2; D remains unclear. CDR3 size: 15 residues. CDR1 and CDR2 (germline): SGHAT, FQNNGV. The V end was cut by 5 bases, the J end by 0 bases, with 13 bases between. The CDR3 DNA sequence: TGTGCCAGCAGCCCCTCGGCGGGGACTAACTATGGCTACACCTTC. Translating it yields CASSPSAGTNYGYTF.

V usage is TRBV7-2 and J usage is TRBJ2-2, with unresolved D. The CDR3 loop spans 13 amino acids. Germline CDR1 SGHTA, CDR2 FQGNSA. V was trimmed by 3 bases and J by 7 bases, leaving 9 bases between them. CDR3 DNA sequence: TGTGCCAGCAGCTTGGCTCCGGGCGGGGAGCTGTTTTTT. As protein: CASSLAPGGELFF.

The chain links TRBV30 to TRBJ1-1; no clear D. V lost 3 bases to trimming and J lost 1 base, with 9 bases between them. The CDR3 has 13 residues. The germline gives CDR1 GTSNPN, CDR2 SVGIG (reference sequence). The CDR3 DNA is TGTGCCTGGAGGATACAGAAGAACACTGAAGCTTTCTTT. This translates into CAWRIQKNTEAFF.